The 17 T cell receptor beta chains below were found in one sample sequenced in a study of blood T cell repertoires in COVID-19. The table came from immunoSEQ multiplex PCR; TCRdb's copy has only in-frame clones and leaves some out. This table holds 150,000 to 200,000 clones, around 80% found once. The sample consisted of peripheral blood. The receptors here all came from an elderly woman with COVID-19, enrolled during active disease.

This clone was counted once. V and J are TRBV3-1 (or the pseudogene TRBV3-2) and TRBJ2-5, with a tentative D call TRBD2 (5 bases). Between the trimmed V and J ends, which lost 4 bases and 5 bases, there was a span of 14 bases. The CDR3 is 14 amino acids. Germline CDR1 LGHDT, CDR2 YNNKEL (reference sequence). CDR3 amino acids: CASSPTTREETQYF. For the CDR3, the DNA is TGTGCCAGCAGCCCGACTACTAGGGAGGAGACCCAGTACTTC.

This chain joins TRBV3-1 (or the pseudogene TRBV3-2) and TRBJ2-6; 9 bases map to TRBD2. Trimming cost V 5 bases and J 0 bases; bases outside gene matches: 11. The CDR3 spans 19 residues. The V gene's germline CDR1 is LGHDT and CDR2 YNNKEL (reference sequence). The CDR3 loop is CASSFVGSGGFSGANVLTF. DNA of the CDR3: TGTGCCAGCAGCTTCGTGGGTAGCGGGGGTTTCTCTGGGGCCAACGTCCTGACTTTC.

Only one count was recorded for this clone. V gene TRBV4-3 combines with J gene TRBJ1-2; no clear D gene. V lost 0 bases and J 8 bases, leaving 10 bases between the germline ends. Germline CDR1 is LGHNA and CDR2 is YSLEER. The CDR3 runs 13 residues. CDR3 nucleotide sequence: TGCGCCAGCAGCCAAGAAGAGGGATGGGGCTACACCTTC. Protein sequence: CASSQEEGWGYTF.

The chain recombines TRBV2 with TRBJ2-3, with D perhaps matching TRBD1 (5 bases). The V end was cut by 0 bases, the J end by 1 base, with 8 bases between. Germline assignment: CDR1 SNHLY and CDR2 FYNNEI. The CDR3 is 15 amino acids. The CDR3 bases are TGTGCCAGCAGTGAAGCAACCAGGGGCACAGATACGCAGTATTTT. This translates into CASSEATRGTDTQYF.

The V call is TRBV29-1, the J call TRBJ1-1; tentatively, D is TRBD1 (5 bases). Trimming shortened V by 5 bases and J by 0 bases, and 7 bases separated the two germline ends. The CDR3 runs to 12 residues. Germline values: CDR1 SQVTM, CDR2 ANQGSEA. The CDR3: CSVQGMNTEAFF. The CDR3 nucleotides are TGCAGCGTTCAGGGAATGAACACTGAAGCTTTCTTT.

The CDR3 DNA sequence: TGTGCCTGGGTATCGAACACTGAAGCTTTCTTT. Protein sequence: CAWVSNTEAFF. This chain connects TRBV30 to TRBJ1-1; unclear D gene. Trimming removed 5 bases from V and 1 base from J, with 5 bases in between. The length of the CDR3 is 11 residues. Per the germline V gene, CDR1 is GTSNPN and CDR2 is SVGIG (reference sequence).

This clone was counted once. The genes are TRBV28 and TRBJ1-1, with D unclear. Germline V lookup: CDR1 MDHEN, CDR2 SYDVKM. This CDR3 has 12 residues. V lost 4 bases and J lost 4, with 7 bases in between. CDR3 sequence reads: CASSSLSTEAFF. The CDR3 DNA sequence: TGTGCCAGCAGTTCACTGAGCACTGAAGCTTTCTTT.

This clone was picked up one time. The CDR3 is CATSRDRIGGPNEQFF. In DNA form, the CDR3 reads TGTGCCACCAGCAGAGATAGAATCGGGGGGCCCAATGAGCAGTTCTTC. The V call is TRBV15, the J call TRBJ2-1; D may be TRBD2 (7 bases). CDR1 is LNHNV, CDR2 YYDKDF, per germline (reference sequence). V lost 0 bases and J 6 bases, leaving 15 bases between the germline ends. The CDR3 covers 16 residues.

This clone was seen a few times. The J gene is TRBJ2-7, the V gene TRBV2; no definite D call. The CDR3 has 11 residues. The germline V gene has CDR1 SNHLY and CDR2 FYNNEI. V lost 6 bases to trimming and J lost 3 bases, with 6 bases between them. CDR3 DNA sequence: TGTGCCAGCAGCCAGATCTACGAGCAGTACTTC. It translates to CASSQIYEQYF. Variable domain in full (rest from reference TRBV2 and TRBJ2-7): EPEVTQTPSHQVTQMGQEVILRCVPISNHLYFYWYRQILGQKVEFLVSFYNNEISEKSEIFDDQFSVERPDGSNFTLKIRSTKLEDSAMYFCASSQIYEQYFGPGTRLTVT.

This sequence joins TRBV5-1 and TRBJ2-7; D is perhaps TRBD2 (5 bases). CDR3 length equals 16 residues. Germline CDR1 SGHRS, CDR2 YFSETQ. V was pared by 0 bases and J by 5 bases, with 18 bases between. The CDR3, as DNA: TGCGCCAGCAGCTTGGCGACGTCGGGAAGGGCTCACGAGCAGTACTTC. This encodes CASSLATSGRAHEQYF.

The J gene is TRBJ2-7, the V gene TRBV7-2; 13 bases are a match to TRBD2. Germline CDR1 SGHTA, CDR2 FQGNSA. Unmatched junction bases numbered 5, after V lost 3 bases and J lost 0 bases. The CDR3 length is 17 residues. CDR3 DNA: TGTGCCAGCAGCTTGACTAGCGGGGGGTCCTTCTCCTACGAGCAGTACTTC. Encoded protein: CASSLTSGGSFSYEQYF.

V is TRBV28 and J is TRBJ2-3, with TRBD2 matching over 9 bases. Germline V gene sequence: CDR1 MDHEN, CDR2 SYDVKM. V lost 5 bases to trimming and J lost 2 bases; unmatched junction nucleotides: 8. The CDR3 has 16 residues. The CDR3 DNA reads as TGTGCCAGCAGTCTATTAGCGGGAGCGGTCACAGATACGCAGTATTTT. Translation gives CASSLLAGAVTDTQYF. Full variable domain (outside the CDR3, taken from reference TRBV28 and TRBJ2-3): DVKVTQSSRYLVKRTGEKVFLECVQDMDHENMFWYRQDPGLGLRLIYFSYDVKMKEKGDIPEGYSVSREKKERFSLILESASTNQTSMYLCASSLLAGAVTDTQYFGPGTRLTVL.

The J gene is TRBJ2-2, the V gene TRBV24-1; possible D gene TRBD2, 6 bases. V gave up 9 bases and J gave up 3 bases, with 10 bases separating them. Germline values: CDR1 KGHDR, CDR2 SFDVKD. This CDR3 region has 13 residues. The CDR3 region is CATSGTYTGELFF. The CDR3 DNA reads TGTGCCACCTCGGGGACTTACACCGGGGAGCTGTTTTTT.

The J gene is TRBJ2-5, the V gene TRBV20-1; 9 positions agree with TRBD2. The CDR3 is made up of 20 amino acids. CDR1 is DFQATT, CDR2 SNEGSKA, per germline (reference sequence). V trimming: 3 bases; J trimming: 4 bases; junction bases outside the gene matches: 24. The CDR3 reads CSASPGDPFYPTSGLETQYF. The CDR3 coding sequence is TGCAGTGCTAGTCCCGGGGACCCCTTCTACCCGACTAGCGGACTAGAGACCCAGTACTTC.

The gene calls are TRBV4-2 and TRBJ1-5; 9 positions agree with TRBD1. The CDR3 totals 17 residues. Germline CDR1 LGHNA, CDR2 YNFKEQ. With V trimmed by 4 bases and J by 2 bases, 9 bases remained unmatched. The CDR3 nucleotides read TGTGCCAGCAGCCTTACTAACAGGGGGCTGGGCAATCAGCCCCAGCATTTT. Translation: CASSLTNRGLGNQPQHF.

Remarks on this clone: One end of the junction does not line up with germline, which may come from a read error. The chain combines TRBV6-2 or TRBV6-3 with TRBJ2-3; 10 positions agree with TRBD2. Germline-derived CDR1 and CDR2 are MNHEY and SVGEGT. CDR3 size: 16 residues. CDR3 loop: CASSPGLAASTGTQYF. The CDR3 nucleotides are TGTGCCAGCAGCCCCGGACTAGCGGCTAGCACAGGTACGCAGTATTTT.

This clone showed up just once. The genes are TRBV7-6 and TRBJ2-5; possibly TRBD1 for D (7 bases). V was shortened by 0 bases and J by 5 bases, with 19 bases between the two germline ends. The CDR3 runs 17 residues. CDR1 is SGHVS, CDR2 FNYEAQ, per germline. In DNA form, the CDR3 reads TGTGCCAGCAGCTTAGCGGGCCGACAGGGCGGAGGGGAGACCCAGTACTTC. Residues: CASSLAGRQGGGETQYF.